This T cell receptor (beta chain) was obtained from a study of cytomegalovirus exposure and HLA in healthy donors. Findings of the study overall: Most CMV-associated TCR beta chains appeared HLA-restricted in a later analysis. Among TCR beta chains, those listed as cytomegalovirus-associated numbered about 150.

In the case of this clone: Its antigen is as yet unknown. An end of the junction differs from the germline gene, which may be a read error.

PCR employed 60 Vbeta and 13 Jbeta primers. As handled by the study authors: About 11 million of tens of millions of unique TCR beta chains were shared, per a later count. Measured with immunoSEQ multiplex PCR; TCRdb has only the in-frame clones, and not every one. The V and J calls and clone size come from that table; D and trimming were worked out from the DNA. The table includes roughly 190,000 clones, around four fifths detected once. Germline assignment: CDR1 GTSNPN and CDR2 SVGIG (reference sequence). CDR3 length: 12 residues. The receptor was isolated from a woman aged 45-65 years in good health and CMV-seropositive. The chain joins TRBV30 to TRBJ2-3, with 7 bases matching TRBD2. Specimen: PBMCs. The CDR3 nucleotides are TGTGCCTGGAGTGTATCCGGCGGGGGTTTCCGTTTT. Translating gives CAWSVSGGGFRF.